This T cell receptor (beta chain) was sequenced in a study of blood T cell repertoires in COVID-19. In the study overall: T cells, B-cell-depleted T cells, or PBMCs provided the cDNA or gDNA that served as material.

Profiled with immunoSEQ multiplex PCR; TCRdb holds only in-frame clones, not every one. The sample lists 150,000 to 200,000 clones; around 81% were seen once. J was trimmed by 5 bases and V by 4 bases; bases with no gene match: 8. The CDR3 runs 16 residues. The germline V gene has CDR1 MNHNS and CDR2 SASEGT. Sequenced: peripheral blood. The sequence was collected from a man in his 60s with active or convalescent COVID-19. V is TRBV6-1 and J is TRBJ2-3; TRBD1 matches 11 bases. This CDR3 is CASSGGTGGSVDTQYF. As DNA, the CDR3 is TGTGCCAGCAGTGGGGGGACAGGGGGGTCGGTAGATACGCAGTATTTT.